The 8 T cell receptor beta chains presented below share a single source sample, sequenced in a study of shared clonotypes between healthy human individuals (dated by TCRdb to 2019 to 2021). Preparation of the library involved the immunoSEQ multiplex PCR assay. The table comes from immuneACCESS by way of TCRdb, which keeps in-frame sequences with V and J called. Part of the clones is missing from these tables; in studies checked, under half for an unresolved V gene and the rest for unknown reasons. Recorded for this sample are roughly 1,100,000 clones; around 74% of them occurred a single time. Of the sample, 1.4% to 1.5% falls within the top ten clones. The sequenced sample was memory CD4+ T cells sorted from blood. Reading the label with the study, this specimen's cell subset or site is: CD45RA-negative fraction. The receptors were sampled from a man between 18 and 29 years old in good health.

The chain couples TRBV7-2 to TRBJ2-7, with D possibly TRBD2 on 6 matching bases. The CDR3 has 15 residues. CDR1 and CDR2 from the germline V gene are SGHTA and FQGNSA. Trimming took off 5 bases at V and 1 base at J, with 15 bases between the two ends. CDR3 nucleotides: TGTGCCAGCAGCAAAGGGGCGGGAACGTCCTACGAGCAGTACTTC. Amino acids: CASSKGAGTSYEQYF.

For this clone: The same CDR3 also results from other DNA sequences found in this sample. The chain uses TRBV6-5 and TRBJ2-7, with D unresolved. The V and J ends lost 5 bases and 2 bases respectively, with 4 bases between them. Germline CDR1 and CDR2: MNHEY and SVGAGI. The CDR3 extends over 11 amino acids. The CDR3 is CASSTTYEQYF. CDR3 nucleotide sequence: TGTGCCAGCAGTACCACCTACGAGCAGTACTTC.

The chain uses TRBV2 and TRBJ2-1, with TRBD2 matching 12 bases. The germline V gene encodes CDR1 SNHLY and CDR2 FYNNEI. This CDR3 has 16 amino acids. The V gene end was trimmed by 5 bases and the J gene end by 7 bases; junction bases not matched to a gene: 9. The DNA for the CDR3 is TGTGCCAGCAGTCCCGACGGGACTAGCGGGTTAAATGAGCAGTTCTTC. Protein sequence: CASSPDGTSGLNEQFF.

The rearrangement links TRBV6-4 to TRBJ2-2; a possible D gene is TRBD1 (5 bases). The CDR3 sequence is 14 residues long. Per germline, CDR1 MRHNA and CDR2 SNTAGT. The germline V and J ends were trimmed by 4 bases and 2 bases, with 8 bases remaining between them. The CDR3 loop is CASSAQANTGELFF. CDR3 sequence (DNA): TGTGCCAGCAGTGCACAGGCCAACACCGGGGAGCTGTTTTTT.

This clone has a handful of counts. This chain connects TRBV11-2 to TRBJ1-4; maybe TRBD1 (5 bases). CDR3 size: 13 residues. V lost 3 bases and J lost 8, with 10 bases in between. In germline, CDR1 is SGHAT, CDR2 FQNNGV. CDR3 protein: CASSFIGGEKLFF. The CDR3 DNA follows: TGTGCCAGCAGCTTTATTGGGGGGGAAAAACTGTTTTTT. Full variable domain (missing parts from reference TRBV11-2 and TRBJ1-4): EAGVAQSPRYKIIEKRQSVAFWCNPISGHATLYWYQQILGQGPKLLIQFQNNGVVDDSQLPKDRFSAERLKGVDSTLKIQPAKLEDSAVYLCASSFIGGEKLFFGSGTQLSVL.

A few counts support this clone. The V gene is TRBV19, the J gene TRBJ1-4, with 7 positions matching TRBD1. The CDR3 loop spans 13 amino acids. J gave up 13 bases and V 5 bases, and 10 bases lay outside the gene matches. Germline CDR1 reads LNHDA; CDR2 reads SQIVND (reference sequence). The CDR3 sequence: CASSQNQGDRLFF. Written as DNA, the CDR3 is TGTGCCAGTAGTCAGAATCAGGGGGATCGACTGTTTTTT. Filled out from reference TRBV19 and TRBJ1-4, the complete variable domain reads DGGITQSPKYLFRKEGQNVTLSCEQNLNHDAMYWYRQDPGQGLRLIYYSQIVNDFQKGDIAEGYSVSREKKESFPLTVTSAQKNPTAFYLCASSQNQGDRLFFGSGTQLSVL.

CDR3 DNA sequence: TGTGCCAGCAGCCGGACTAGAGCCCAAGAGACCCAGTACTTC. It encodes CASSRTRAQETQYF. This chain uses TRBV7-2 with TRBJ2-5, with 7 nucleotides matching TRBD2. CDR1 is SGHTA and CDR2 is FQGNSA in the germline V gene. The CDR3 runs to 14 residues. After removal of 5 bases from V and 1 base from J, the junction contained 4 bases not matched to a gene. The full variable domain, with the rest looked up from reference TRBV7-2 and TRBJ2-5, is GAGVSQSPSNKVTEKGKDVELRCDPISGHTALYWYRQSLGQGLEFLIYFQGNSAPDKSGLPSDRFSAERTGGSVSTLTIQRTQQEDSAVYLCASSRTRAQETQYFGPGTRLLVL.

The chain recombines TRBV11-2 with TRBJ2-3; 9 nucleotides line up with TRBD1. Per the germline V gene, CDR1 is SGHAT and CDR2 is FQNNGV. With 7 bases clipped from V and 3 bases from J, the junction kept 5 bases outside the gene matches. This CDR3 contains 14 residues. CDR3 in amino acids: CASTDRGRTDTQYF. The CDR3 nucleotides are TGTGCCAGCACGGACAGGGGTAGGACAGATACGCAGTATTTT.